This TCR beta chain was found in a study of PD-1 blockade in mismatch repair-deficient tumors. Study-wide results and caveats: Tumor-resident clones, often absent from pretreatment blood, expanded after pembrolizumab and then contracted.

PCR or immunohistochemistry showed mismatch repair deficiency in every enrolled patient. V lost 5 bases and J lost 2, with 17 bases in between. The CDR3 loop spans 16 amino acids. Germline CDR1 is SEHNR and CDR2 is FQNEAQ (reference sequence). Repertoires were generated with immunoSEQ multiplex PCR, while TCRdb's copy carries only in-frame clones and drops some. Of about 21,000 clones in the sample, around four fifths were seen once. With regard to this clone: The target antigen is unknown.

The receptor's source is an adult with mismatch repair-deficient cancer. The source was peripheral blood, collected 2 weeks after starting pembrolizumab. This chain uses TRBV7-9 with TRBJ2-3; no reliable D call. The DNA for the CDR3 is TGTGCCAGCAGCCCAGGACGGTCTTTTGCCACAGATACGCAGTATTTT. This translates into CASSPGRSFATDTQYF.